This is a list of T cell receptor beta chains from one sample in a study of T cells in Graves' hyperthyroidism and ophthalmopathy. TCRdb called the multiplex PCR reads again in MiXCR, with one record for every CDR3 protein. The table records around 300,000 distinct CDR3 sequences, approximately 15% of them present only once. Material: blood. The receptors were sampled from a woman aged 25-40 years with Graves' hyperthyroidism. CDR3s leave out the opening cysteine and the closing phenylalanine or tryptophan.

TRBJ2-1,TRBV13,12,ASSFGARRNEQF
TRBJ1-1,TRBV6-5,9,ASSYTGEAF
TRBJ2-7,TRBV9,13,ASSPAQGPSYEQY
TRBJ2-3,TRBV28,15,ASRSAVKLAGKDTQY
TRBJ2-5,TRBV28,14,ASSLSVGGGQETQY
TRBJ2-2,TRBV6-1,14,ASSPAGATQTGELF
TRBJ2-7,TRBV18,13,ASSPPAGGPHEQY
TRBJ1-1,TRBV20-1,12,SARFSGGPTEAF
TRBJ1-5,TRBV28,13,ASSTRVRINQPQH
TRBJ2-5,TRBV28,12,ASRLPGLEETQY